This TCR beta chain is drawn from a study of shared clonotypes between healthy human individuals. Study-level information: Three plates were used per donor for CD4 naive, three for CD4 memory, two for CD8 naive and one for CD8 memory.

The V and J ends lost 1 base and 0 bases respectively, with 20 bases between them. The CDR3 runs 19 residues. Germline V gene data show CDR1 as LGHNA and CDR2 as YNFKEQ. General study results and limits: Clonotypes that were shared across a few donors made up around 5% of naive CD4 clonotypes. Across subsets, estimated richness was generally greater for naive than for memory populations.

Assay: immunoSEQ multiplex PCR; the TCRdb copy retains only in-frame clones and omits some. The sample includes about 1 million clones, about 70% of them seen just once. A note on this clone: The antigen is undetermined.

The chain joins TRBV4-2 to TRBJ2-3; no firm D call. The receptor comes from a young man in good health. The sequenced material came from memory CD4+ T cells sorted from blood. Subset meaning: CD45RA-negative fraction. The CDR3 DNA reads TGTGCCAGCAGCCAAGCCCGGCTAGGAGAGGCCACTAGCACAGATACGCAGTATTTT. It is translated as CASSQARLGEATSTDTQYF.